A selection of T cell receptor beta chains follows, all from one sample in a study of T cells in Graves' hyperthyroidism and ophthalmopathy. TCRdb passed the multiplex PCR reads through MiXCR, listing each CDR3 protein once. Seen here are a few hundred thousand distinct CDR3 sequences, approximately 25% observed once, and the top ten hold around 70%. Sample: blood. Receptors were obtained from a man aged 45-60 years with Graves' hyperthyroidism. CDR3s include the opening cysteine and the closing phenylalanine or tryptophan. Fields, in order: V gene, D gene, clone size, J gene, CDR3 DNA, CDR3 protein. A D gene is named only where the DNA matches it firmly. Some rows mark clone size as missing; the rest say once, few, many or name a class of expanded clone.

v_call: TRBV28; d_call: TRBD1; clone_size: NA; j_call: TRBJ2-6; cdr3_nt: TGTGCCAGCACCCCAGGGGGCGCCTCTGGGGCCAACGTCCTGACTTTC; cdr3_aa: CASTPGGASGANVLTF
v_call: TRBV7-8; d_call: NA; clone_size: few; j_call: TRBJ2-7; cdr3_nt: TGTGCCAGCAGCTTAGATCCGGGGTACAACGAGCAGTACTTC; cdr3_aa: CASSLDPGYNEQYF
v_call: TRBV11-2; d_call: NA; clone_size: NA; j_call: TRBJ1-4; cdr3_nt: TGTGCCAGCAGCTCGGACCAGATGGGGACTAATGAAAAACTGTTTTTT; cdr3_aa: CASSSDQMGTNEKLFF
v_call: TRBV20-1; d_call: NA; clone_size: few; j_call: TRBJ1-1; cdr3_nt: TGCAGTACCCCACGGCAGACTGAAGCTTTCTTT; cdr3_aa: CSTPRQTEAFF
v_call: TRBV29-1; d_call: TRBD1; clone_size: NA; j_call: TRBJ2-3; cdr3_nt: TGCAGCATCCGGGACAGGGGTTCTACAGATACGCAGTATTTT; cdr3_aa: CSIRDRGSTDTQYF
v_call: TRBV6-1; d_call: TRBD2; clone_size: NA; j_call: TRBJ2-1; cdr3_nt: TGTGCCACATCCCGAGGAGCGGGAGTCTTCAATGAGCAGTTCTTC; cdr3_aa: CATSRGAGVFNEQFF
v_call: TRBV20-1; d_call: TRBD1; clone_size: NA; j_call: TRBJ1-1; cdr3_nt: TGCAGTGCTAGAGATAAGGGGGCAGGGGGAGCTTTCTTT; cdr3_aa: CSARDKGAGGAFF
v_call: TRBV7-9; d_call: NA; clone_size: few; j_call: TRBJ2-7; cdr3_nt: TGTGCCAGCAGCCCTTTGAGGGACTCCTACGAGCAGTACTTC; cdr3_aa: CASSPLRDSYEQYF
v_call: TRBV12-3/TRBV12-4; d_call: TRBD1; clone_size: many; j_call: TRBJ2-3; cdr3_nt: TGTGCCAGCAGCCCCAGACAGGGGGATACGCAGTATTTT; cdr3_aa: CASSPRQGDTQYF
v_call: TRBV20-1; d_call: NA; clone_size: many; j_call: TRBJ2-7; cdr3_nt: TGCAGTGTTTCGAGGGGGGACAGCTACGAGCAGTACTTC; cdr3_aa: CSVSRGDSYEQYF
v_call: TRBV27; d_call: TRBD2; clone_size: few; j_call: TRBJ2-1; cdr3_nt: TGTGCCAGCAGTTTATCTGGGACTAGCGGAGACAATGAGCAGTTCTTC; cdr3_aa: CASSLSGTSGDNEQFF
v_call: TRBV3-1; d_call: NA; clone_size: few; j_call: TRBJ2-4; cdr3_nt: TGTGCCAGCAGCCAGGCCCCACAGCGCGCCAAAAACATTCAGTACTTC; cdr3_aa: CASSQAPQRAKNIQYF
v_call: TRBV19; d_call: NA; clone_size: NA; j_call: TRBJ2-7; cdr3_nt: TGTGCCAGTTCTGGAGGGTCCGGGGCAGCCTACGAGCAGTACTTC; cdr3_aa: CASSGGSGAAYEQYF
v_call: TRBV5-1; d_call: NA; clone_size: NA; j_call: TRBJ1-1; cdr3_nt: TGCGCCAGCAGCTTGTCAGAATCTGAAGCTTTCTTT; cdr3_aa: CASSLSESEAFF
v_call: TRBV11-3; d_call: NA; clone_size: few; j_call: TRBJ2-3; cdr3_nt: TGTGCCAGCCGAGGGATTAGGCCTTGGGATACGCAGTATTTT; cdr3_aa: CASRGIRPWDTQYF
v_call: TRBV5-1; d_call: NA; clone_size: NA; j_call: TRBJ2-3; cdr3_nt: TGCGCCAGTTGGACATTTGGGACAGATACGCAGTATTTT; cdr3_aa: CASWTFGTDTQYF
v_call: TRBV6-1; d_call: NA; clone_size: once; j_call: TRBJ2-7; cdr3_nt: TGTGCCAGCAATGACGGGAACTCCTACGAGCAGTACTTC; cdr3_aa: CASNDGNSYEQYF
v_call: TRBV2; d_call: TRBD2; clone_size: NA; j_call: TRBJ2-5; cdr3_nt: TGTGCCAGCAGGGAGGCTAGCGGCCAAGAGACCCAGTACTTC; cdr3_aa: CASREASGQETQYF
v_call: TRBV11-2; d_call: NA; clone_size: many; j_call: TRBJ2-5; cdr3_nt: TGTGCCAGCAGCCACGGCGACGGTCAAGAGACCCAGTACTTC; cdr3_aa: CASSHGDGQETQYF
v_call: TRBV7-3; d_call: NA; clone_size: NA; j_call: TRBJ1-1; cdr3_nt: TGTGCCAGCAGCTTATATGACTCCACTGAAGCTTTCTTT; cdr3_aa: CASSLYDSTEAFF
v_call: TRBV6-1; d_call: NA; clone_size: many; j_call: TRBJ2-5; cdr3_nt: TGTGCCAGCAGTGTACCCGGGACCACGGAGACCCAGTACTTC; cdr3_aa: CASSVPGTTETQYF
v_call: TRBV3-1; d_call: TRBD1; clone_size: NA; j_call: TRBJ2-5; cdr3_nt: TGTGCCAGCAGCCAAGACCAGGGGGCGAAAGAGACCCAGTACTTC; cdr3_aa: CASSQDQGAKETQYF
v_call: TRBV19; d_call: NA; clone_size: NA; j_call: TRBJ1-5; cdr3_nt: TGTGCCAGTAGTATAGCGGGCCGTCAGCCCCAGCATTTT; cdr3_aa: CASSIAGRQPQHF
v_call: TRBV7-9; d_call: NA; clone_size: NA; j_call: TRBJ2-1; cdr3_nt: TGTGCCAGCAGCTCCAGAGGGGTTGATGAGCAGTTCTTC; cdr3_aa: CASSSRGVDEQFF